This is a list of T cell receptor beta chains from one sample in a study of CD8 T cells in ankylosing spondylitis. From the 5' RACE reads, TCRdb called clonotypes with MiXCR, one entry per CDR3 protein. Among 250,000 or so distinct CDR3 sequences listed, over 9.5% were seen once. Sequenced sample: blood, either unsorted or a sorted T cell fraction (not recorded which). These TCRs come from a male donor with ankylosing spondylitis or in good health (not recorded which). The CDR3 runs from the conserved cysteine through the conserved F or W. D genes are given only for firm matches. For some rows the clone size is stated as once, few or many, or as a class when expanded; others skip it.

d_gene: TRBD1; v_gene: TRBV2; j_gene: TRBJ2-5; abundance: many; CDR3nt: TGTGCCGGAAACGGACAGGGTGGAGGGACCCAGTACTTC; CDR3aa: CAGNGQGGGTQYF
d_gene: .; v_gene: TRBV6-1; j_gene: TRBJ1-3; abundance: .; CDR3nt: TGTGCCAGCGACATGAACGTATCCTCTGGAAACACCATATATTTT; CDR3aa: CASDMNVSSGNTIYF
d_gene: .; v_gene: TRBV12-3/TRBV12-4; j_gene: TRBJ1-2; abundance: many; CDR3nt: TGTGCCAGCAGCCCGGGGTTCAGTGGCTACACCTTC; CDR3aa: CASSPGFSGYTF
d_gene: .; v_gene: TRBV12-3/TRBV12-4; j_gene: TRBJ2-7; abundance: many; CDR3nt: TGTGCCAGCAGTTTAACCAGGGACGAGCAGTACTTC; CDR3aa: CASSLTRDEQYF
d_gene: TRBD1; v_gene: TRBV30; j_gene: TRBJ1-1; abundance: .; CDR3nt: TGTGCCTGGAGACGCCAACAGGGGTACGGCACTGAAGCTTTCTTT; CDR3aa: CAWRRQQGYGTEAFF
d_gene: TRBD2; v_gene: TRBV10-2; j_gene: TRBJ2-1; abundance: .; CDR3nt: TGCACCAGCAGTCCCAGCGGGGGCCTCTACAATGAGCAGTTCTTC; CDR3aa: CTSSPSGGLYNEQFF
d_gene: .; v_gene: TRBV30; j_gene: TRBJ2-3; abundance: many; CDR3nt: TGTGCCTGGAACGGGGGACTTGGCACAGATACGCAGTATTTT; CDR3aa: CAWNGGLGTDTQYF
d_gene: .; v_gene: TRBV13; j_gene: TRBJ2-3; abundance: many; CDR3nt: TGTGCCAGCAGCCCACGACAGGTCCCTAGCACAGATACGCAGTATTTT; CDR3aa: CASSPRQVPSTDTQYF
d_gene: .; v_gene: TRBV7-9; j_gene: TRBJ2-2; abundance: few; CDR3nt: TGTGCCAGCAGCTCCTTCCGGGAACCCGGGGAGCTGTTTTTT; CDR3aa: CASSSFREPGELFF
d_gene: .; v_gene: TRBV30; j_gene: TRBJ2-1; abundance: .; CDR3nt: TGTGCCTGGAGTAAGTTGGGGCCAAGAGTTAACGAGCAGTTCTTC; CDR3aa: CAWSKLGPRVNEQFF
d_gene: .; v_gene: TRBV5-1; j_gene: TRBJ2-3; abundance: few; CDR3nt: TGCGCCAGCAGCTTGGGACAGGTCGGAACAGATACGCAGTATTTT; CDR3aa: CASSLGQVGTDTQYF
d_gene: TRBD2; v_gene: TRBV7-2; j_gene: TRBJ2-1; abundance: many; CDR3nt: TGTGCCAGCAGCATTAGCGGGGGTAGCAATGAGCAGTTCTTC; CDR3aa: CASSISGGSNEQFF
d_gene: .; v_gene: TRBV5-1; j_gene: TRBJ2-1; abundance: few; CDR3nt: TGCGCCAGCAGTCACGGGGGGCTAGGTGAGCAGTTCTTC; CDR3aa: CASSHGGLGEQFF
d_gene: .; v_gene: TRBV11-3; j_gene: TRBJ1-1; abundance: many; CDR3nt: TGTGCCAGCAGCTTAGAAGGGAAACATGAAGCTTTCTTT; CDR3aa: CASSLEGKHEAFF
d_gene: TRBD2; v_gene: TRBV11-2; j_gene: TRBJ2-2; abundance: many; CDR3nt: TGTGCCAGCAGCTTAATTGCGGGGGAGTCTTACACCGGGGAGCTGTTTTTT; CDR3aa: CASSLIAGESYTGELFF
d_gene: TRBD2; v_gene: TRBV27; j_gene: TRBJ2-1; abundance: many; CDR3nt: TGTGCCAGCAGTTTCAGCGGGAGTGGTACCTACAATGAGCAGTTCTTC; CDR3aa: CASSFSGSGTYNEQFF
d_gene: .; v_gene: TRBV7-9; j_gene: TRBJ1-2; abundance: .; CDR3nt: TGTGCCAGCAGCGAAAATCCCAGACGGGGGGCCTATGGCTACACCTTC; CDR3aa: CASSENPRRGAYGYTF
d_gene: TRBD2; v_gene: TRBV5-6; j_gene: TRBJ2-2; abundance: many; CDR3nt: TGTGCCAGCAGCTTGGGACTAGCGGTGAACACCGGGGAGCTGTTTTTT; CDR3aa: CASSLGLAVNTGELFF
d_gene: .; v_gene: TRBV25-1; j_gene: TRBJ2-5; abundance: many; CDR3nt: TGTGCCAGCGGTCCCCGGTACCAAGAGACCCAGTACTTC; CDR3aa: CASGPRYQETQYF
d_gene: .; v_gene: TRBV7-9; j_gene: TRBJ1-5; abundance: few; CDR3nt: TGTGCCAGCAGCACCCCCGGTCAGCCCCAGCATTTT; CDR3aa: CASSTPGQPQHF
d_gene: .; v_gene: TRBV7-9; j_gene: TRBJ2-5; abundance: few; CDR3nt: TGTGCCAGCAGCTTCCCGGAGCGGCCCTCGTACCAAGAGACCCAGTACTTC; CDR3aa: CASSFPERPSYQETQYF
d_gene: .; v_gene: TRBV15; j_gene: TRBJ2-7; abundance: many; CDR3nt: TGTGCCACCAGCCTCACGTCGGGCGAGCAGTACTTC; CDR3aa: CATSLTSGEQYF
d_gene: .; v_gene: TRBV30; j_gene: TRBJ2-7; abundance: many; CDR3nt: TGTGCCTGGAGTGTACTAGCCTCCTACGAGCAGTACTTC; CDR3aa: CAWSVLASYEQYF
d_gene: TRBD2; v_gene: TRBV6-4; j_gene: TRBJ2-1; abundance: many; CDR3nt: TGTGCCAGCAGTACCACTAGCGCCGAGTACAATGAGCAGTTCTTC; CDR3aa: CASSTTSAEYNEQFF
d_gene: .; v_gene: TRBV5-1; j_gene: TRBJ1-2; abundance: few; CDR3nt: TGCGCCAGCCGCACCTCACCGGGACACCCTTGGGATGGCTACACCTTC; CDR3aa: CASRTSPGHPWDGYTF
d_gene: .; v_gene: TRBV2; j_gene: TRBJ1-1; abundance: many; CDR3nt: TGTGCCAGCAGTGTATGGAACACTGAAGCTTTCTTT; CDR3aa: CASSVWNTEAFF
d_gene: .; v_gene: TRBV12-3/TRBV12-4; j_gene: TRBJ1-1; abundance: many; CDR3nt: TGTGCCAGCAACCCGGGGATTGGGGTGAACACTGAAGCTTTCTTT; CDR3aa: CASNPGIGVNTEAFF
d_gene: TRBD2; v_gene: TRBV7-6; j_gene: TRBJ2-1; abundance: many; CDR3nt: TGTGCCAGCAGCTTAGCCGGGACTAGCAGTAATGAGCAGTTCTTC; CDR3aa: CASSLAGTSSNEQFF
d_gene: .; v_gene: TRBV7-9; j_gene: TRBJ2-7; abundance: many; CDR3nt: TGTGCCAGCAGCTTAGTAACTAACTATTCCTACGAGCAGTACTTC; CDR3aa: CASSLVTNYSYEQYF
d_gene: .; v_gene: TRBV29-1; j_gene: TRBJ2-2; abundance: many; CDR3nt: TGCAGCGTTGTAGTAGCAAACACCGGGGAGCTGTTTTTT; CDR3aa: CSVVVANTGELFF
d_gene: TRBD1; v_gene: TRBV10-3; j_gene: TRBJ1-6; abundance: many; CDR3nt: TGTGCCATCAGGCCGGGACAGAATAATTCACCCCTCCACTTT; CDR3aa: CAIRPGQNNSPLHF
d_gene: .; v_gene: TRBV5-1; j_gene: TRBJ2-3; abundance: many; CDR3nt: TGCGCCAGCAGCCCGGCCTGGGAGGCAAGCACAGATACGCAGTATTTT; CDR3aa: CASSPAWEASTDTQYF
d_gene: TRBD1; v_gene: TRBV20-1; j_gene: TRBJ1-1; abundance: many; CDR3nt: TGCAGCGTCCCCCTCACAGGGGGCCCCACTGAAGCTTTCTTT; CDR3aa: CSVPLTGGPTEAFF
d_gene: .; v_gene: TRBV5-1; j_gene: TRBJ2-6; abundance: many; CDR3nt: TGCGCCAGCAGCTCGGAGCCGGGCTCTGGGGCCAACGTCCTGACTTTC; CDR3aa: CASSSEPGSGANVLTF
d_gene: TRBD2; v_gene: TRBV6-1; j_gene: TRBJ2-3; abundance: many; CDR3nt: TGTGCCAGCAGTCCAGGGACTAGCGGGGCTAGCACAGATACGCAGTATTTT; CDR3aa: CASSPGTSGASTDTQYF
d_gene: .; v_gene: TRBV2; j_gene: TRBJ2-7; abundance: many; CDR3nt: TGTGCCAGCAGTGAACCCAGACATCCCTACGAGCAGTACTTC; CDR3aa: CASSEPRHPYEQYF
d_gene: .; v_gene: TRBV21-1; j_gene: TRBJ2-3; abundance: many; CDR3nt: TGTGCCAGCAGGGTCACGGATACGCAGTATTTT; CDR3aa: CASRVTDTQYF
d_gene: TRBD1; v_gene: TRBV6-5; j_gene: TRBJ1-4; abundance: many; CDR3nt: TGTGCCAGCAGTTACCTCACAGGGGGAGACGAAAAACTGTTTTTT; CDR3aa: CASSYLTGGDEKLFF
d_gene: .; v_gene: TRBV30; j_gene: TRBJ1-1; abundance: many; CDR3nt: TGTGCCTCTACCAGGGTTAACACTGAAGCTTTCTTT; CDR3aa: CASTRVNTEAFF
d_gene: .; v_gene: TRBV20-1; j_gene: TRBJ2-1; abundance: many; CDR3nt: TGCAGTGCTGTCCGGCAAAGCTCCTACAATGAGCAGTTCTTC; CDR3aa: CSAVRQSSYNEQFF
d_gene: TRBD2; v_gene: TRBV27; j_gene: TRBJ2-7; abundance: many; CDR3nt: TGTGCCAGCAGGCAAACGGGACTAGCTTCCTACGAGCAGTACTTC; CDR3aa: CASRQTGLASYEQYF
d_gene: .; v_gene: TRBV10-2; j_gene: TRBJ2-3; abundance: many; CDR3nt: TGCGCCAGCAGTCCCCGTGGGGTGCCAGATACGCAGTATTTT; CDR3aa: CASSPRGVPDTQYF
d_gene: TRBD2; v_gene: TRBV4-2; j_gene: TRBJ2-1; abundance: few; CDR3nt: TGTGCCAGCAGCCCAGGGAGCGGGAGCTCCTACAATGAGCAGTTCTTC; CDR3aa: CASSPGSGSSYNEQFF
d_gene: TRBD1; v_gene: TRBV29-1; j_gene: TRBJ2-4; abundance: few; CDR3nt: TGCAGCGCTGAGGGGCCGGGACAGGGGATAAACATTCAGTACTTC; CDR3aa: CSAEGPGQGINIQYF
d_gene: TRBD2; v_gene: TRBV4-2; j_gene: TRBJ2-3; abundance: many; CDR3nt: TGTGCCAGCAGCCCCAGTGCCGCCAGCGGGGGGCCCGGTACGCAGTATTTT; CDR3aa: CASSPSAASGGPGTQYF
d_gene: TRBD2; v_gene: TRBV10-1; j_gene: TRBJ2-3; abundance: .; CDR3nt: TGCGCCAGCAGGGGAGCGGGGGGCCTGAATACGCAGTATTTT; CDR3aa: CASRGAGGLNTQYF
d_gene: TRBD2; v_gene: TRBV13; j_gene: TRBJ2-3; abundance: many; CDR3nt: TGTGCCAGCAGCTTAGGGCGTAGCGGGAGGGCCTATGGAGATACGCAGTATTTT; CDR3aa: CASSLGRSGRAYGDTQYF
d_gene: TRBD1; v_gene: TRBV7-9; j_gene: TRBJ2-7; abundance: few; CDR3nt: TGTGCCAGCAGCTCTACCGGGACAGGGGGCCACGAGCAGTACTTC; CDR3aa: CASSSTGTGGHEQYF
d_gene: TRBD1; v_gene: TRBV12-3/TRBV12-4; j_gene: TRBJ2-7; abundance: many; CDR3nt: TGTGCCAGCAGTCCAGGGGGCCACTACGAGCAGTACTTC; CDR3aa: CASSPGGHYEQYF
d_gene: .; v_gene: TRBV7-2; j_gene: TRBJ1-1; abundance: many; CDR3nt: TGTGCCAGCAGCCCTGGACCGCTTGAAGCTTTCTTT; CDR3aa: CASSPGPLEAFF
d_gene: .; v_gene: TRBV25-1; j_gene: TRBJ1-6; abundance: many; CDR3nt: TGTGCCAGCAGTGAACGTGGGTGGGGATCACCCCTCCACTTT; CDR3aa: CASSERGWGSPLHF
d_gene: TRBD1; v_gene: TRBV12-3/TRBV12-4; j_gene: TRBJ2-1; abundance: many; CDR3nt: TGTGCCAGCATCAAGGGACAGGCCCGGAATGAGCAGTTCTTC; CDR3aa: CASIKGQARNEQFF
d_gene: TRBD1; v_gene: TRBV5-1; j_gene: TRBJ2-1; abundance: many; CDR3nt: TGCGCCAGCAGCCGGGGACAGGGAGACGACCTCCAGTTCTTC; CDR3aa: CASSRGQGDDLQFF
d_gene: .; v_gene: TRBV5-1; j_gene: TRBJ2-1; abundance: few; CDR3nt: TGCGCCAGCAGCGGGACCGTCTCCAATGAGCAGTTCTTC; CDR3aa: CASSGTVSNEQFF
d_gene: .; v_gene: TRBV20-1; j_gene: TRBJ2-3; abundance: many; CDR3nt: TGCAGTGCCCACTCCAATACGCAGTATTTT; CDR3aa: CSAHSNTQYF
d_gene: .; v_gene: TRBV12-3/TRBV12-4; j_gene: TRBJ1-3; abundance: many; CDR3nt: TGTGCCAGCAGTTTAGAGCCGTCCTCGGGAAACACCATATATTTT; CDR3aa: CASSLEPSSGNTIYF
d_gene: TRBD1; v_gene: TRBV2; j_gene: TRBJ1-2; abundance: few; CDR3nt: TGTGCCAGCAGCCCGACAGGGTGGAACTATGGCTACACCTTC; CDR3aa: CASSPTGWNYGYTF